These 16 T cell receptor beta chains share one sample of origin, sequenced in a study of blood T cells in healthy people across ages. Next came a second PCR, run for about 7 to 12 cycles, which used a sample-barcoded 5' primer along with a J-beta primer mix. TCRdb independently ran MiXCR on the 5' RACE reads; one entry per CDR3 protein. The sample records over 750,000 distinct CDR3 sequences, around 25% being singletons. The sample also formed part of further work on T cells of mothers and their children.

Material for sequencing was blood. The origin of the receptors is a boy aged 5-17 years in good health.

In DNA, the CDR3 is TGTGCCAGCAGGTCTCAGCTTCATAGCAATCAGCCCCAGCATTTT. Residues: CASRSQLHSNQPQHF. V is TRBV28 and J is TRBJ1-5; D gene ambiguous. V lost 6 bases to trimming and J lost 0 bases, with 12 bases between them. This CDR3 region has 15 residues. Germline V CDR1 and CDR2: MDHEN, SYDVKM.

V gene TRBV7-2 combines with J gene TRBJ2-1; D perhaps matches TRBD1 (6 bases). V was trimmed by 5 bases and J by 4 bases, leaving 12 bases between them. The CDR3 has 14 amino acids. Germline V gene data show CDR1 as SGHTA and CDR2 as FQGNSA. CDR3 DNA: TGTGCCAGCAGCCAGACAGGAAGATACAATGAGCAGTTCTTC. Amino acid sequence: CASSQTGRYNEQFF.

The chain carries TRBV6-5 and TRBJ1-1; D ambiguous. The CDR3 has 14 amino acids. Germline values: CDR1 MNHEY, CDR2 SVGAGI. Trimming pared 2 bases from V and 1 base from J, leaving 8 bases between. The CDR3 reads CASSYRQANTEAFF. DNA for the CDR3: TGTGCCAGCAGTTACAGGCAGGCGAACACTGAAGCTTTCTTT.

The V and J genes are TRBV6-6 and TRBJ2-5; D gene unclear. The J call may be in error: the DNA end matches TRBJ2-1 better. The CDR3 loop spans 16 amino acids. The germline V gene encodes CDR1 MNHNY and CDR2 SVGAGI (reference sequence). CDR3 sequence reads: CASSYSGGRSESEQFF. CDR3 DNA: TGTGCCAGCAGTTACTCTGGTGGACGTAGTGAGAGTGAGCAGTTCTTC.

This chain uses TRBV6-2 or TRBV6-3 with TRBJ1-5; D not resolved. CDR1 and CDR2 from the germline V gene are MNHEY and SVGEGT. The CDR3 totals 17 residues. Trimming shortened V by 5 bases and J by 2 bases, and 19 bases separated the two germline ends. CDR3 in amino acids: CASSPPPRARGNQPQHF. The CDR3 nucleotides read TGTGCCAGCAGTCCCCCTCCGCGGGCGAGGGGCAATCAGCCCCAGCATTTT.

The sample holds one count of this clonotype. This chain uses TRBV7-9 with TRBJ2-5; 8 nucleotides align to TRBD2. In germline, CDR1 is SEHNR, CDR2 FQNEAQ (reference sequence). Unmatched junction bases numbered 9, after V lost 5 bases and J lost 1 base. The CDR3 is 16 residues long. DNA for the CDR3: TGTGCCAGCAGCCAGACTAGCGCCATTCCCCAAGAGACCCAGTACTTC. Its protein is CASSQTSAIPQETQYF.

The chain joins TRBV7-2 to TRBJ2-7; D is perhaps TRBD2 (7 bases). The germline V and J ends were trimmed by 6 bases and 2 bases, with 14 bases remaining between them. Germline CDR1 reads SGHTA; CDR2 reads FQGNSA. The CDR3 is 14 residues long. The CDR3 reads CASSGGGAAYEQYF. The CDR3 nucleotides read TGTGCCAGCAGTGGGGGGGGGGCAGCCTACGAGCAGTACTTC.

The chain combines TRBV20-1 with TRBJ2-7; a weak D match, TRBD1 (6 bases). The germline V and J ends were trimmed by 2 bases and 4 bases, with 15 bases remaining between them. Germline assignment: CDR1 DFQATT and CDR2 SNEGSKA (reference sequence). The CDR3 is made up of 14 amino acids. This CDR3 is CSARMGAFGYEQYF. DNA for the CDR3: TGCAGTGCTAGAATGGGGGCGTTCGGATACGAGCAGTACTTC.

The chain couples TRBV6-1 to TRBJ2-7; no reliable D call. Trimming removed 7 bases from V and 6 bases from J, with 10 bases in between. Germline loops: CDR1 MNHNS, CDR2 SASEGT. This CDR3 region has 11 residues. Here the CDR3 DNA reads TGTGCCAGCAACCTTAATATCGAGCAGTACTTC. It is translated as CASNLNIEQYF.

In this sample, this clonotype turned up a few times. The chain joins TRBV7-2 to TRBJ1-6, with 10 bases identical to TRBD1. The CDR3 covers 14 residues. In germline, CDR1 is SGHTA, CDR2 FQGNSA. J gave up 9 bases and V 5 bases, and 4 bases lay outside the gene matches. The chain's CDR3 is CASSQTGGASPLHF. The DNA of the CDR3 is TGTGCCAGCAGCCAGACAGGGGGCGCTTCACCCCTCCACTTT.

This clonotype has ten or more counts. CDR3 in amino acids: CSVGEPYEQYF. The DNA of the CDR3 is TGCAGCGTTGGGGAACCCTACGAGCAGTACTTC. This chain links TRBV29-1 with TRBJ2-5, with D hard to call. The DNA end is a closer match to TRBJ2-7, so the J assignment may be wrong. Germline lookup yields CDR1 SQVTM and CDR2 ANQGSEA. CDR3 size: 11 residues.

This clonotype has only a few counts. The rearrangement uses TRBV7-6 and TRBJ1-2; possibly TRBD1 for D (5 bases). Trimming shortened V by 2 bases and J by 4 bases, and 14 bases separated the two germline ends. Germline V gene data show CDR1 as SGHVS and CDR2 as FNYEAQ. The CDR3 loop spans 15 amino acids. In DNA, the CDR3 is TGTGCCAGCAGCTTATCCCAGGGATCCGTCTATGGCTACACCTTC. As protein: CASSLSQGSVYGYTF.

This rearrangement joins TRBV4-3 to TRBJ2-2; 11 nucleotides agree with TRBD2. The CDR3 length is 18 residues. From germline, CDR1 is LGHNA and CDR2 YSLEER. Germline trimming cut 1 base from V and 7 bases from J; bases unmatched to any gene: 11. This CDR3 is CASSQALLAGGPGGELFF. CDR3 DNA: TGCGCCAGCAGCCAAGCCCTCCTAGCGGGGGGTCCTGGCGGGGAGCTGTTTTTT.

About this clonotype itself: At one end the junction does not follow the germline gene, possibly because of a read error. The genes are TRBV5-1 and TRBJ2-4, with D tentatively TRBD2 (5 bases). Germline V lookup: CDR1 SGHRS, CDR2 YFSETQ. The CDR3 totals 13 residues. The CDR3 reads CAGSSAEGNIQYF. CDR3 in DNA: TGCGCCGGCAGCTCGGCCGAGGGAAACATTCAGTACTTC.

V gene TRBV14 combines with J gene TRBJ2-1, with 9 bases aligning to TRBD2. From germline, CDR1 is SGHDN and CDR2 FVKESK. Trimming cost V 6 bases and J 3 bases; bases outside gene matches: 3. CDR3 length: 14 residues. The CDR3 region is CASRLSGSYNEQFF. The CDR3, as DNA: TGTGCCAGCAGGCTTAGCGGGAGCTACAATGAGCAGTTCTTC.

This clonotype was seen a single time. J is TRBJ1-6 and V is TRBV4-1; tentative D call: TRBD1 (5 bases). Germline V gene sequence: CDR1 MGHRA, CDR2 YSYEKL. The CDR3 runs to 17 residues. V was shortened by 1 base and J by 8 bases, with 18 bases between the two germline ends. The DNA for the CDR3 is TGCGCCAGCAGCCAAGCTACCGGGGGTAGCCGGCATTCACCCCTCCACTTT. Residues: CASSQATGGSRHSPLHF.